The 10 T cell receptor beta chains presented below share a single source sample, sequenced in a study of cytomegalovirus exposure and HLA in healthy donors. TCRdb's table, derived via immunoSEQ multiplex PCR, lists solely in-frame clones and lacks some. The data hold about 160,000 clones, with 75% to 90% observed a single time. The sequencing sample was made of PBMCs. The receptor source for this set is a woman under 30 in good health and CMV-seronegative.

The chain employs TRBV7-8 and TRBJ2-2; possible D gene TRBD2, 5 bases. The CDR3 contains 16 residues. The V and J ends lost 3 bases and 0 bases respectively, with 11 bases between them. The germline V gene encodes CDR1 SGHVS and CDR2 FQNEAQ. The CDR3 reads CASSLDGGANTGELFF. DNA for the CDR3: TGTGCCAGCAGCTTGGACGGAGGCGCGAACACCGGGGAGCTGTTTTTT.

The V gene is TRBV7-8, the J gene TRBJ1-6, with TRBD1 matching over 8 bases. CDR3 length equals 17 residues. Germline-derived CDR1 and CDR2 are SGHVS and FQNEAQ. The ends lost 8 bases at V and 0 bases at J; junction bases unmatched: 9. CDR3: CASSGTGVSSYNSPLHF. CDR3 nucleotide sequence: TGTGCCAGCTCCGGGACAGGAGTCAGCTCCTATAATTCACCCCTCCACTTT.

The V call is TRBV9, the J call TRBJ2-7, with a weak D call TRBD1 (7 bases). V lost 0 bases and J 3 bases, leaving 22 bases between the germline ends. CDR1 SGDLS and CDR2 YYNGEE come from the germline V gene. CDR3 length: 18 amino acids. The CDR3: CASSVGSGGSGEIYEQYF. The DNA of the CDR3 is TGTGCCAGCAGCGTAGGGTCAGGGGGGTCTGGAGAGATCTACGAGCAGTACTTC.

The gene calls are TRBV29-1 and TRBJ2-1; a weak D match, TRBD1 (6 bases). Per the germline V gene, CDR1 is SQVTM and CDR2 is ANQGSEA. The CDR3 is 15 amino acids. Trimming removed 3 bases from V and 1 base from J, with 13 bases in between. In DNA, the CDR3 is TGCAGCGTTGAGGGGGCCAGTAGTTCCTACAATGAGCAGTTCTTC. The encoded protein is CSVEGASSSYNEQFF.

This clone has a single count. The chain uses TRBV10-3 and TRBJ2-1, with D maybe TRBD1 (6 bases). The CDR3 sequence is 15 residues long. CDR1 is ENHRY and CDR2 is SYGVKD in the germline V gene. Trimming took off 3 bases at V and 6 bases at J, with 15 bases between the two ends. Written as DNA, the CDR3 is TGTGCCATCAGTGACAGGGGAGCCCCCCGCAATGAGCAGTTCTTC. It encodes CAISDRGAPRNEQFF.

This clone was seen only a few times. The V and J genes are TRBV7-2 and TRBJ2-1, with 7 bases fitting TRBD2. The CDR3 loop spans 14 amino acids. V dropped 4 bases and J dropped 12; count of bases not matched to a gene: 12. CDR1 is SGHTA and CDR2 is FQGNSA in the germline V gene. The CDR3 here is CASSSSGAGRGQFF. In DNA, the CDR3 is TGTGCCAGCAGCTCATCGGGTGCTGGGAGGGGGCAGTTCTTC.

This CDR3 reads CASSQGQGAYNEQFF. The CDR3 coding sequence is TGTGCCAGCTCACAAGGACAGGGGGCCTACAATGAGCAGTTCTTC. V gene TRBV18 combines with J gene TRBJ2-1, with 10 bases lining up with TRBD1. This CDR3 is 15 amino acids long. With 4 bases clipped from V and 2 bases from J, the junction kept 2 bases outside the gene matches. Germline V gives CDR1 KGHSH, CDR2 LQKENI. Variable domain in full (rest from reference TRBV18 and TRBJ2-1): NAGVMQNPRHLVRRRGQEARLRCSPMKGHSHVYWYRQLPEEGLKFMVYLQKENIIDESGMPKERFSAEFPKEGPSILRIQQVVRGDSAAYFCASSQGQGAYNEQFFGPGTRLTVL.

The chain links TRBV7-2 to TRBJ2-1; the match to TRBD2 covers 10 bases. From germline, CDR1 is SGHTA and CDR2 FQGNSA. CDR3 length: 17 residues. With V trimmed by 5 bases and J by 7 bases, 14 bases remained unmatched. CDR3 DNA sequence: TGTGCCAGCAGCCTCTTACAGAGGCTAGCGGGGGTAAATGAGCAGTTCTTC. It translates to CASSLLQRLAGVNEQFF.

This chain joins TRBV7-9 and TRBJ2-1, with D perhaps TRBD2 (5 bases). The germline V gene has CDR1 SEHNR and CDR2 FQNEAQ (reference sequence). The CDR3 totals 17 residues. V was pared by 4 bases and J by 6 bases, with 22 bases between. The CDR3 sequence is CASSSGLSDLISNEQFF. In DNA form, the CDR3 reads TGTGCCAGCAGCTCAGGACTTTCCGACCTAATAAGCAATGAGCAGTTCTTC.

Here the CDR3 reads CASSYIGIPYEQYF. The DNA for the CDR3 is TGTGCCAGCAGTTATATCGGGATTCCCTACGAGCAGTACTTC. The V and J genes are TRBV6-5 and TRBJ2-7, with D maybe TRBD2 (5 bases). Germline CDR1 and CDR2: MNHEY and SVGAGI. The CDR3 covers 14 residues. Trimming pared 3 bases from V and 2 bases from J, leaving 11 bases between.